This entry concerns a single T cell receptor (beta chain). The germline gives CDR1 SQVTM, CDR2 ANQGSEA. Trimming at V came to 5 bases and at J to 4 bases, leaving 6 bases not matched to a gene. The CDR3 sequence is 13 residues long. This entry is derived from a study of glioma-infiltrating T cells after dendritic cell vaccination. Study context: Treatment, given 2003 to 2012, was autologous tumor lysate-pulsed dendritic cell vaccination.

Assay used: immunoSEQ multiplex PCR; TCRdb lists only in-frame clones, some missing. In the table there are 40,000 to 60,000 clones, 85% of which are singletons. The receptor's source is a human donor with glioblastoma. The genes are TRBV29-1 and TRBJ1-2, with 8 positions matching TRBD1. The specimen comprised blood, sampled before dendritic cell vaccination. In DNA form, the CDR3 reads TGCAGCGTTAGCGACAGGGGCCTCTATGGCTACACCTTC. This encodes CSVSDRGLYGYTF.